This TCR beta chain was captured by sequencing in a study of blood T cell repertoires in COVID-19. Cohorts were determined from participant-reported clinical history. Per the authors' pipeline: Researchers report that nucleated cell counts were estimated from reference gene primer amplification. Using immunoSEQ multiplex PCR, the repertoire was profiled, and TCRdb retains in-frame clones only, with some absent. Clone size and V and J calls were adopted from that table, with D and trimming inferred from the DNA. Among a few hundred thousand clones listed, around 87% were seen once. CDR1 is SGHRS and CDR2 is YFSETQ in the germline V gene. V shed 2 bases and J shed 3 bases, with 11 bases lying between them. The CDR3 runs to 14 residues. A word on this clone: Other nucleotide sequences from this sample produce the same CDR3.

The sequence was obtained from a man aged 18 to 29 who had recovered from COVID-19. This chain links TRBV5-1 with TRBJ1-1, with a weak D call TRBD1 (6 bases). The sequencing input was PBMCs or T cells enriched from blood (not recorded which). The CDR3 nucleotides read TGCGCCAGCAGCTTAGGGGGGGGATACACTGAAGCTTTCTTT. It codes for CASSLGGGYTEAFF.